A selection of T cell receptor beta chains follows, all from one sample in a study of CD8 T cells in Susac syndrome. MiXCR was run by TCRdb on the immunoSEQ multiplex PCR reads, yielding one entry per CDR3 protein. The table shows 150,000 to 200,000 distinct CDR3 sequences, with over 90% occurring only once. The sequencing input was CD8+ T cells from PBMCs. These receptors originate from a human donor with Susac syndrome. Each CDR3 is given with its conserved first and last residue. The D gene is left open where the match is weak. Where a row states a size, it is once, few, many or the class of an expanded clone; other rows omit it.

v_gene	d_gene	j_gene	abundance	len	CDR3aa	CDR3nt
TRBV4-2	NA	TRBJ1-5	NA	13	CASSQDNLKPQHF	TGTGCCAGCAGCCAAGATAATTTGAAACCCCAGCATTTT
TRBV4-2	TRBD1	TRBJ1-1	NA	15	CASSQDPGQGRLAFF	TGTGCCAGCAGCCAAGATCCCGGACAGGGCCGGCTAGCTTTCTTT
TRBV3-1	NA	TRBJ2-5	NA	13	CASTITAQETQYF	TGTGCCAGCACCATAACGGCTCAAGAGACCCAGTACTTC
TRBV2	NA	TRBJ2-1	NA	14	CASSERSGTGEQFF	TGTGCCAGCAGTGAGAGAAGTGGTACGGGTGAGCAGTTCTTC
TRBV7-9	TRBD2	TRBJ2-3	NA	19	CASSKSSGGRQSVTDTQYF	TGTGCCAGCAGCAAATCTAGCGGGGGGCGGCAATCCGTCACAGATACGCAGTATTTT
TRBV7-7	NA	TRBJ2-5	NA	14	CASSLQTGQETQYF	TGTGCTAGCAGCCTCCAGACTGGACAAGAGACCCAGTACTTC
TRBV6-6	TRBD1	TRBJ1-1	NA	14	CAVEGGQMNTEAFF	TGTGCCGTCGAAGGGGGACAGATGAACACTGAAGCTTTCTTT
TRBV4-1	TRBD2	TRBJ2-7	NA	15	CASSHTGLANYEQYF	TGCGCCAGCAGCCACACGGGACTAGCCAACTACGAGCAGTACTTC
TRBV13	TRBD2	TRBJ2-3	NA	15	CASSLNGGGADTQYF	TGTGCCAGCAGCCTGAACGGCGGGGGTGCAGATACGCAGTATTTT
TRBV30	NA	TRBJ2-1	once	12	CAWSGQYNEQFF	TGTGCCTGGAGCGGACAGTACAATGAGCAGTTCTTC
TRBV24-1	NA	TRBJ2-7	NA	15	CATSSRGWGSYEQYF	TGTGCCACCAGTTCGAGAGGGTGGGGGTCCTACGAGCAGTACTTC
TRBV15	TRBD2	TRBJ2-7	NA	15	CATSSDIAGEHEQYF	TGTGCCACCAGCAGTGATATAGCGGGAGAGCACGAGCAGTACTTC
TRBV30	NA	TRBJ1-2	once	12	CAWTGDNYGYTF	TGTGCCTGGACAGGGGATAACTATGGCTACACCTTC
TRBV12-3/TRBV12-4	NA	TRBJ2-3	NA	14	CASSLSSFTDTQYF	TGTGCCAGCAGTTTATCCAGTTTCACAGATACGCAGTATTTT
TRBV9	NA	TRBJ2-1	NA	13	CASSVSRGSEQFF	TGTGCCAGCAGCGTATCGCGGGGATCTGAGCAGTTCTTC
TRBV12-3/TRBV12-4	NA	TRBJ1-1	NA	14	CASSLVTDNTEAFF	TGTGCCAGCAGTTTAGTGACGGATAACACTGAAGCTTTCTTT
TRBV29-1	NA	TRBJ2-7	NA	13	CSVNLDNPYEQYF	TGCAGCGTGAATCTGGACAACCCCTACGAGCAGTACTTC
TRBV5-1	NA	TRBJ2-3	NA	17	CASSLGNQGTNTDTQYF	TGCGCCAGCAGCTTGGGGAATCAGGGAACTAATACAGATACGCAGTATTTT
TRBV27	TRBD2	TRBJ2-3	NA	16	CASSEWTSGSTDTQYF	TGTGCCAGCAGTGAATGGACTAGCGGAAGCACAGATACGCAGTATTTT
TRBV28	NA	TRBJ2-7	NA	9	CASPYEQYF	TGTGCCAGCCCCTACGAGCAGTACTTC
TRBV7-8	TRBD2	TRBJ2-7	NA	16	CASSLPRAGGPYEQYF	TGTGCCAGCAGCTTACCCAGAGCGGGGGGGCCCTACGAGCAGTACTTC
TRBV18	TRBD1	TRBJ2-1	NA	15	CASSLDRDTYNEQFF	TGTGCCAGCTCCCTCGACAGGGACACGTACAATGAGCAGTTCTTC
TRBV20-1	NA	TRBJ2-7	NA	15	CSAPFQGEIVHEQYF	TGCAGTGCCCCCTTTCAGGGTGAGATTGTGCACGAGCAGTACTTC
TRBV7-9	TRBD1	TRBJ1-1	NA	18	CASSLRSGGTDLNTEAFF	TGTGCCAGCAGCTTAAGGTCAGGGGGCACAGATTTGAACACTGAAGCTTTCTTT
TRBV29-1	TRBD2	TRBJ2-3	NA	14	CSVGTSGSTDTQYF	TGCAGCGTGGGGACTAGCGGTAGCACAGATACGCAGTATTTT
TRBV3-1	NA	TRBJ2-3	NA	12	CASSLVQDTQYF	TGTGCCAGCAGCCTGGTCCAGGATACGCAGTATTTT
TRBV19	NA	TRBJ2-1	NA	14	CASSMGFEGNEQFF	TGTGCCAGTAGTATGGGGTTTGAGGGGAATGAGCAGTTCTTC
TRBV9	NA	TRBJ1-2	NA	11	CASRGDYGYTF	TGTGCCAGCAGGGGCGACTATGGCTACACCTTC
TRBV28	TRBD2	TRBJ2-7	NA	13	CASSLLAGDEQYF	TGTGCCAGCAGTTTACTAGCGGGCGACGAGCAGTACTTC
TRBV5-1	NA	TRBJ2-3	NA	13	CASSTTVPDTQYF	TGCGCCAGCAGCACGACAGTTCCAGATACGCAGTATTTT
TRBV12-3/TRBV12-4	NA	TRBJ1-5	NA	8	CASRIGHF	TGTGCCAGCCGAATCGGGCATTTT
TRBV28	NA	TRBJ1-1	NA	13	CASGLQGKTEAFF	TGTGCCAGCGGACTGCAGGGAAAAACTGAAGCTTTCTTT
TRBV7-9	TRBD2	TRBJ2-5	NA	15	CASSSGLAGWETQYF	TGTGCCAGCAGCTCGGGACTAGCGGGGTGGGAGACCCAGTACTTC
TRBV11-2	NA	TRBJ1-4	NA	15	CASSFRLQGGEKLFF	TGTGCCAGCAGCTTCCGACTACAGGGCGGCGAAAAACTGTTTTTT
TRBV4-1	NA	TRBJ2-1	NA	13	CASRGPTYNEQFF	TGCGCCAGCAGAGGACCGACCTACAATGAGCAGTTCTTC
TRBV27	NA	TRBJ2-7	NA	13	CASSSEGGYEQYF	TGTGCCAGCAGTTCCGAGGGGGGCTACGAGCAGTACTTC
TRBV12-3/TRBV12-4	NA	TRBJ1-2	once	13	CASTIPGNYGYTF	TGTGCCAGTACAATTCCAGGGAACTATGGCTACACCTTC
TRBV4-1	TRBD2	TRBJ2-5	NA	15	CASSPWTSGEETQYF	TGCGCCAGCAGCCCGTGGACTAGCGGGGAAGAGACCCAGTACTTC
TRBV7-9	NA	TRBJ2-1	NA	14	CASSLPTRNNEQFF	TGTGCCAGCAGCTTACCCACACGGAACAATGAGCAGTTCTTC
TRBV2	NA	TRBJ2-5	NA	10	CASTQETQYF	TGTGCCAGCACACAAGAGACCCAGTACTTC
TRBV4-2	TRBD2	TRBJ2-4	NA	17	CASSQSGLAGAKNIQYF	TGTGCCAGCAGCCAGTCGGGACTAGCGGGAGCCAAAAACATTCAGTACTTC
TRBV20-1	TRBD1	TRBJ1-2	NA	12	CSARTGLDGYTF	TGCAGTGCTCGGACAGGGCTTGATGGCTACACCTTC
TRBV29-1	NA	TRBJ2-7	NA	13	CSVRLYSSYEQYF	TGCAGCGTTCGGCTTTACAGCTCCTACGAGCAGTACTTC
TRBV7-2	TRBD1	TRBJ2-2	NA	15	CASSLDRGHTGELFF	TGTGCCAGCAGCCTGGACAGGGGCCACACCGGGGAGCTGTTTTTT
TRBV19	NA	TRBJ2-1	NA	12	CASSIDGNEQFF	TGTGCCAGTAGTATAGACGGAAATGAGCAGTTCTTC